These T cell receptor beta chains were read from a single sample in a study of blood T cell repertoires in COVID-19. Profiled with immunoSEQ multiplex PCR; TCRdb holds only in-frame clones, not every one. The repertoire holds around 250,000 clones, with approximately 87% as singletons. Sequenced: peripheral blood. Receptors originate from a man in his 60s who had recovered from COVID-19. CDR3s include the opening cysteine and the closing phenylalanine or tryptophan. D genes are given only for firm matches. Only part of the rows carry a size: once, few, many, or a class if the clone is expanded.

>NA|TRBV6-1|NA|TRBJ1-2
CASSETRPPYGYTF
TGTGCCAGCAGTGAAACCAGGCCCCCATATGGCTACACCTTC
>NA|TRBV5-4|NA|TRBJ2-4
CASSPGTNIAKNIQYF
TGTGCCAGCAGCCCCGGGACAAACATAGCCAAAAACATTCAGTACTTC
>NA|TRBV4-1|NA|TRBJ2-4
CASSQVVRGQNIQYF
TGCGCCAGCAGCCAAGTAGTTAGGGGCCAAAACATTCAGTACTTC
>once|TRBV2|TRBD2|TRBJ2-7
CATGGGREAYEQYF
TGTGCCACCGGGGGTGGGCGGGAGGCTTACGAGCAGTACTTC
>few|TRBV10-3|TRBD1|TRBJ1-5
CAISEGTVLGNQPQHF
TGTGCCATCAGTGAGGGGACAGTCCTTGGCAATCAGCCCCAGCATTTT
>NA|TRBV30|NA|TRBJ1-1
CAWTKSLLNTEAFF
TGTGCCTGGACCAAAAGCCTTTTGAACACTGAAGCTTTCTTT
>NA|TRBV6-5|TRBD1|TRBJ2-7
CASSGDRGVYEQYF
TGTGCCAGCTCCGGAGACAGGGGCGTCTACGAGCAGTACTTC
>NA|TRBV19|TRBD1|TRBJ1-2
CASSLRQGDYGYTF
TGTGCCAGTAGTCTTCGACAGGGGGACTATGGCTACACCTTC
>NA|TRBV27|NA|TRBJ1-2
CASSSGGGDYGYTF
TGTGCCAGCAGTTCGGGGGGCGGAGACTATGGCTACACCTTC
>NA|TRBV19|NA|TRBJ1-2
CASSIGSLGQTRGYTF
TGTGCCAGTAGTATTGGTTCCTTGGGGCAGACTCGAGGCTACACCTTC
>NA|TRBV18|TRBD1|TRBJ1-2
CATGTGDDYGYTF
TGTGCCACCGGAACAGGGGACGACTATGGCTACACCTTC
>NA|TRBV2|TRBD1|TRBJ2-7
CASSGQGVHEQYF
TGTGCCAGCAGCGGACAGGGGGTCCACGAGCAGTACTTC
>NA|TRBV6-5|TRBD2|TRBJ2-1
CASSYGGSGANNEQFF
TGTGCCAGCAGTTACGGAGGTAGCGGGGCAAACAATGAGCAGTTCTTC
>NA|TRBV2|TRBD1|TRBJ2-7
CASSDPGQGYEQYF
TGTGCCAGCAGTGACCCGGGACAGGGGTACGAGCAGTACTTC
>few|TRBV7-9|NA|TRBJ2-1
CASSGRDNEQFF
TGTGCCAGCAGCGGGCGGGATAATGAGCAGTTCTTC
>NA|TRBV12-5|TRBD2|TRBJ2-3
CASGAGLAGVTDTQYF
TGTGCTAGTGGTGCTGGACTAGCGGGGGTCACAGATACGCAGTATTTT
>NA|TRBV7-9|NA|TRBJ2-1
CASSFGDEQFF
TGTGCCAGCAGCTTTGGAGATGAGCAGTTCTTC
>NA|TRBV7-6|TRBD1|TRBJ2-1
CASSLRAPGQGAGNEQFF
TGTGCCAGCAGCTTAAGAGCTCCAGGACAGGGGGCTGGCAATGAGCAGTTCTTC
>NA|TRBV3-1/TRBV3-2|TRBD2|TRBJ2-2
CASSQVAGGVTGELFF
TGTGCCAGCAGCCAAGTAGCGGGAGGGGTTACCGGGGAGCTGTTTTTT
>NA|TRBV12-3/TRBV12-4|NA|TRBJ2-5
CASSSQTGETQYF
TGTGCCAGCAGTTCGCAGACGGGGGAGACCCAGTACTTC
>NA|TRBV19|NA|TRBJ1-4
CASRIGRGGLNEKLFF
TGTGCCAGTAGGATCGGACGCGGGGGACTTAATGAAAAACTGTTTTTT
>few|TRBV5-8|TRBD1|TRBJ1-4
CASSLGQGLNEKLFF
TGTGCCAGCAGCCTTGGACAGGGCCTTAATGAAAAACTGTTTTTT
>NA|TRBV5-1|TRBD1|TRBJ2-4
CASSHTGTGMGNIQYF
TGCGCCAGCAGCCATACGGGGACAGGGATGGGGAACATTCAGTACTTC
>NA|TRBV7-2|NA|TRBJ2-3
CASSLARGASDTQYF
TGTGCCAGCAGCTTAGCCCGTGGGGCTTCAGATACGCAGTATTTT
>NA|TRBV28|NA|TRBJ1-5
CASSLMWGGNQPQHF
TGTGCCAGCAGTTTAATGTGGGGGGGCAATCAGCCCCAGCATTTT
>NA|TRBV7-2|NA|TRBJ2-1
CASSSSGLEQFF
TGTGCCAGCAGCAGTAGCGGCCTTGAGCAGTTCTTC
>NA|TRBV30|TRBD2|TRBJ2-7
CASREAWKASF
TGTGCCTCGCGGGAGGCGTGGAAGGCGAGCTTC
>few|TRBV19|NA|TRBJ2-2
CASRRLGNTGELFF
TGTGCCAGTAGGCGACTAGGGAACACCGGGGAGCTGTTTTTT
>NA|TRBV5-1|NA|TRBJ1-4
CASSLSPAGEKLFF
TGCGCCAGCAGCTTGTCCCCCGCCGGGGAAAAACTGTTTTTT
>few|TRBV4-2|TRBD1|TRBJ1-5
CASSRTGVSNQPQHF
TGTGCCAGCAGCCGAACAGGGGTTAGCAATCAGCCCCAGCATTTT
>NA|TRBV6-5|NA|TRBJ2-3
CASRSGGFADTQYF
TGTGCCAGCAGATCAGGGGGGTTCGCAGATACGCAGTATTTT
>NA|TRBV5-4|NA|TRBJ1-2
CASSLAREQGDYGYTF
TGTGCCAGCAGCTTGGCCCGGGAACAGGGTGACTATGGCTACACCTTC
>NA|TRBV6-1|NA|TRBJ2-7
CASRLREYEQYF
TGTGCCAGCAGACTCCGGGAATACGAGCAGTACTTC
>once|TRBV5-1|TRBD2|TRBJ2-2
CASSLRVAGTGELFF
TGCGCCAGCAGTTTAAGAGTAGCGGGAACCGGGGAGCTGTTTTTT
>few|TRBV29-1|TRBD2|TRBJ2-7
CSAGLAGAYEQYF
TGCAGCGCTGGACTAGCGGGAGCCTACGAGCAGTACTTC
>NA|TRBV14|NA|TRBJ2-7
CASSQDESLASSYEQYF
TGTGCCAGCAGCCAAGATGAGTCCCTAGCAAGCTCCTACGAGCAGTACTTC
>once|TRBV4-1|NA|TRBJ1-1
CASSQDKSGTEAFF
TGCGCCAGCAGCCAAGATAAGTCGGGGACTGAAGCTTTCTTT
>NA|TRBV10-3|NA|TRBJ1-5
CATAGERAQPQHF
TGTGCCACCGCCGGGGAGAGGGCTCAGCCCCAGCATTTT
>NA|TRBV5-1|NA|TRBJ2-2
CASSSLGGVAGELFF
TGCGCCAGCAGCTCCCTCGGCGGAGTTGCCGGGGAGCTGTTTTTT
>NA|TRBV3-1/TRBV3-2|TRBD2|TRBJ2-3
CASSSRGRGVEDTQYF
TGTGCCAGCAGCTCCCGTGGGCGGGGGGTGGAAGATACGCAGTATTTT
>once|TRBV5-1|NA|TRBJ2-2
CASSLARAAGELFF
TGCGCCAGCAGCTTGGCCAGGGCGGCCGGGGAGCTGTTTTTT